The clone carrying this T cell receptor beta chain was picked up a small number of times. The antigen remains unidentified. A much larger clonotype is one base distant, so this may be a read error. Among the patients, none had received any treatment before thyroid surgery. MiXCR reprocessed the PCR reads for TCRdb. Of tens of thousands of clones detected, 20% appear once; the ten largest clones hold 3.5% to 5%. The length of the CDR3 is 10 residues. Germline V gene data show CDR1 as DFQATT and CDR2 as SNEGSKA (reference sequence). This record comes from a study of metastatic and nonmetastatic thyroid tumors. Looking at the study overall: Where malignant and benign thyroid patients were concerned, repertoires were compared across blood and tumor or nodule tissue. Study-level points and caveats: Reported TCR beta diversity, measured in blood and tumor, was significantly higher for malignant thyroid tumors than for benign nodules.

The sequenced sample consisted of blood. The receptor comes from a female donor with papillary thyroid cancer or a benign thyroid nodule (not recorded which). Some clones in this sample may be carry-over from other donors' samples. The chain recombines TRBV20-1 with TRBJ2-3, with a tentative D call TRBD2 (5 bases). The CDR3 nucleotides are TGCATCGGGGGCACAGATACGCAGTATTTT. Amino acids: CIGGTDTQYF.